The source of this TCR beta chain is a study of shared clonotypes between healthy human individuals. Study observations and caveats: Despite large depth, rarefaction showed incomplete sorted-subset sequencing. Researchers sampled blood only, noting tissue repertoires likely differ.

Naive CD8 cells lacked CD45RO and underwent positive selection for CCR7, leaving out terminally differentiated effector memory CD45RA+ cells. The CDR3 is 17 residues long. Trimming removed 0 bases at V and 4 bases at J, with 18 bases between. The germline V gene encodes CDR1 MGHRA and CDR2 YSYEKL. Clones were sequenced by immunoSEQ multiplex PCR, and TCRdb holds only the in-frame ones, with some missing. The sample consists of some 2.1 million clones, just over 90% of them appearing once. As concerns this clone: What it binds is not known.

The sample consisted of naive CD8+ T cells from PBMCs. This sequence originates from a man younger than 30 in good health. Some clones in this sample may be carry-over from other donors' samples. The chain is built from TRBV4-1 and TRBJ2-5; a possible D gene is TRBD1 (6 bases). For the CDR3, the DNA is TGCGCCAGCAGCCAAGAGGGGAATACAGGGTACCCAGAGACCCAGTACTTC. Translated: CASSQEGNTGYPETQYF.